This T cell receptor (beta chain) was recovered during a study of vaccination and CD4 T cells after COVID-19. The overall study: Cultures serving as controls received a peptide pool (CEFX or HIV-1 Nef) or no peptide. Notes on the study in general: A nonsignificant median increase from 21 to 38 SARS-CoV-2-reactive clonotypes was observed.

Points on this clonotype: The target antigen is unknown.

Scientists ran DNA taken from cultured CD4+ T cells through the Oncomine TCR Beta short-read assay for sequencing. The source of extracted genomic DNA was cultured CD4+ T cells. TCRdb itself ran the PCR reads through MiXCR, one entry per CDR3 protein. The data show roughly 10,000 distinct CDR3 sequences, with about 28% seen just once and approximately 16% held by the top ten. As to treatment: roughly 11-day PBMC culture with coronavirus spike peptide pools or control peptides (ViraFEST assay). Looked up from germline, CDR1 is SGHTA and CDR2 is FQGTGA. This CDR3 is 13 amino acids long. V was trimmed by 5 bases and J by 4 bases, leaving 8 bases between them.

This sample comprised CD4+ T cells from blood, cultured in vitro, obtained after SARS-CoV-2 vaccination. V and J are TRBV7-3 and TRBJ2-2; unclear D gene. This TCR derives from a human donor who had recovered from COVID-19. DNA of the CDR3: TGTGCCAGCAGCGCTACAGCCACCGGGGAGCTGTTTTTT. It is translated as CASSATATGELFF.